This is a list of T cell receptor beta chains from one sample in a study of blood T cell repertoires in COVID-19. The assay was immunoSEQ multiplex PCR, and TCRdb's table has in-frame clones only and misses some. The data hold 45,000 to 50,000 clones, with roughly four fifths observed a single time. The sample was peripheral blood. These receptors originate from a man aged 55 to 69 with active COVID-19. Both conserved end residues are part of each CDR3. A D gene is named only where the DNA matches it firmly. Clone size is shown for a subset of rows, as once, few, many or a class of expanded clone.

CASSYQGWDGYTF TGTGCCAGCAGTTATCAGGGGTGGGATGGCTACACCTTC TRBJ1-2 TRBV6-5 NA NA
CASRDRGGNTGELFF TGTGCCAGTAGGGACAGGGGCGGAAACACCGGGGAGCTGTTTTTT TRBJ2-2 TRBV19 TRBD1 NA
CASSLLGLGELFF TGCGCCAGCAGCCTACTAGGGCTCGGGGAGCTGTTTTTT TRBJ2-2 TRBV4-1 NA NA
CASRDREVSYNSPLHF TGTGCCAGCCGTGACAGGGAAGTCTCCTATAATTCACCCCTCCACTTT TRBJ1-6 TRBV2 TRBD1 NA
CASSRQGLTEAFF TGTGCCAGCAGTCGACAGGGGCTGACTGAAGCTTTCTTT TRBJ1-1 TRBV11-3 TRBD1 NA
CAISERAGRTEAFF TGTGCCATCAGTGAGCGGGCAGGGCGGACTGAAGCTTTCTTT TRBJ1-1 TRBV10-3 NA NA
CATSDASPGLAGGADTQYF TGTGCCACCAGTGATGCATCCCCGGGACTAGCGGGAGGGGCGGATACGCAGTATTTT TRBJ2-3 TRBV24-1 TRBD2 NA
CASSARLGVETQYF TGTGCCAGCAGTGCTCGACTAGGGGTGGAGACCCAGTACTTC TRBJ2-5 TRBV2 NA NA
CASSLGTGGNWNEQFF TGTGCCAGCAGTTTAGGGACAGGGGGCAATTGGAATGAGCAGTTCTTC TRBJ2-1 TRBV27 TRBD1 NA
CASSRDRGISNQPQHF TGTGCCAGCAGTAGGGACAGGGGGATTAGCAATCAGCCCCAGCATTTT TRBJ1-5 TRBV6-2/TRBV6-3 TRBD1 NA
CASSLPASGLPSPYEQYF TGTGCCAGCAGCTTACCCGCATCGGGACTACCAAGTCCTTACGAGCAGTACTTC TRBJ2-7 TRBV7-2 TRBD2 NA
CAIMRGGSYNEQFF TGTGCCATCATGCGGGGGGGTTCCTACAATGAGCAGTTCTTC TRBJ2-1 TRBV10-3 TRBD2 few
CASSFPGQGRDEQFF TGTGCCAGCAGCTTCCCGGGACAGGGGCGCGATGAGCAGTTCTTC TRBJ2-1 TRBV5-4 TRBD1 NA